This T cell receptor beta chain was retrieved from a study of circulating and synovial CD4+ cells in juvenile arthritis (TCRdb year 2014). Regarding the study in general: Within each patient, the TCRbeta CDR3 repertoires of synovial CD4 T cells, bulk blood CD4 T cells and circulating HLA-DR+ CD4 T cells were compared. The goal of repertoire sequencing was to confirm that a circulating synovial-like CD4 T cell subset was enriched in synovial clonotypes. Broader findings and caveats from the paper: Since overlap with synovium went up as sequencing depth increased, the measured fractions of shared clonotypes likely underestimated the full repertoire overlap. No difference between circulating pathogenic-like lymphocytes and bulk blood T cells was detected by traditional Vbeta family usage analysis. Because T cell genome counts differed by at least an order of magnitude between CPL and bulk blood CD4 samples, sample-size effects were addressed. Circulating pathogenic-like lymphocytes clustered together with synovial T cells and shared a substantially larger fraction of CDR3 sequences with synovium than bulk blood did. Compared with bulk blood CD4 repertoires, both the synovial and the circulating pathogenic-like lymphocyte repertoires were less diverse, and some CPL samples were as oligoclonal as synovium.

At the junction V is shortened by 0 bases and J by 8 bases, with 7 bases in between. Looking up the germline V gene (reference sequence) yields CDR1 LNHDA and CDR2 SQIVND. The CDR3 goes from the cysteine to the phenylalanine over 12 residues. This entry keeps only the CDR3 DNA: 36 bases, framed from base 1. Libraries came from the immunoSEQ multiplex PCR assay. An external provider carried out the TCRbeta CDR3 sequencing as a commercial service. As for how the authors treated the data: The analyses relied on productive nucleotide sequences along with amino acid sequences obtained through in silico translation. To equalise sample size, diversity was assessed as Renyi entropy across alpha values by taking the median of 200 repeated subsamples. Pairwise repertoire distance was calculated as one minus the Chao-modified Jaccard index to correct for under-sampling and was used for clustering. Frequency-weighted overlap with synovial clonotypes was calculated across 200 sample sizes, using 200 draws without replacement for each, and the value reported was the one at the size of the smaller sample. TCRdb carries this immuneACCESS record with in-frame sequences only. Its versions omit some clonotypes, under half of them owing to an unresolved V gene in the studies checked, with the rest unexplained. V, J and clone size reflect that table, while D and trimming were determined from the DNA. In this sample the table shows some 33,000 clones, 94% of which occur a single time. Around 0.66% of the sample belongs to the ten largest clones.

The sequenced samples came from patients who had active juvenile idiopathic arthritis. Right after thawing, the cells went straight into sorting, and Live/Dead Fixable Near-IR Stain was used to exclude dead cells. On this clone itself: Its antigen remains undetermined. The input lacks base qualities; no much larger clone sits a single base away.

Sequenced sample: CD4+ T cells from blood. This TCR derives from a human donor with juvenile idiopathic arthritis. The sequence is built from TRBV19 and TRBJ1-2, with the D gene not confidently named. The bases read TGTGCCAGTAGTATAGAAGGAGGCGGCTACACCTTC. Its protein reads: CASSIEGGGYTF.